This TCR beta chain originates from a study of blood T cell repertoires in COVID-19. Using immunoSEQ multiplex PCR, the repertoire was profiled, and TCRdb retains in-frame clones only, with some absent. This table holds roughly 300,000 clones, about 90% found once. The V end lost 4 bases, the J end lost 1 base, and 10 bases lay between the germline ends. Germline V gene sequence: CDR1 SGHAT, CDR2 FQNNGV. CDR3 length equals 14 residues. This clone was recorded once. This sequence was found in a woman aged 45-59 years who had recovered from COVID-19. The sample consisted of peripheral blood. The chain couples TRBV11-2 to TRBJ1-1, with D possibly matching TRBD1 (6 bases). CDR3 DNA: TGTGCCAGCAGCTCAACGACAGGGAACACTGAAGCTTTCTTT. Translated: CASSSTTGNTEAFF. The variable domain in full, completed from reference TRBV11-2 and TRBJ1-1, reads EAGVAQSPRYKIIEKRQSVAFWCNPISGHATLYWYQQILGQGPKLLIQFQNNGVVDDSQLPKDRFSAERLKGVDSTLKIQPAKLEDSAVYLCASSSTTGNTEAFFGQGTRLTVV.